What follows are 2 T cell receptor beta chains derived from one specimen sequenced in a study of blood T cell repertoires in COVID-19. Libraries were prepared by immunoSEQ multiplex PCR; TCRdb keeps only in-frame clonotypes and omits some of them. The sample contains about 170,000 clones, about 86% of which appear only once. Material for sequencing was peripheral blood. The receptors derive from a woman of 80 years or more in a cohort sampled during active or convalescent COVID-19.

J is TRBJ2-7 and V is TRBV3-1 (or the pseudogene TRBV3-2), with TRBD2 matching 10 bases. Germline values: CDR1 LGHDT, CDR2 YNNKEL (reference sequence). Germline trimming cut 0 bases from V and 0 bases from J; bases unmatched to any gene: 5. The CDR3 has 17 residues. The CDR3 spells CASSQEGTSDISYEQYV. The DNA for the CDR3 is TGTGCCAGCAGCCAAGAAGGGACTAGCGACATCTCCTACGAGCAGTACGTC.

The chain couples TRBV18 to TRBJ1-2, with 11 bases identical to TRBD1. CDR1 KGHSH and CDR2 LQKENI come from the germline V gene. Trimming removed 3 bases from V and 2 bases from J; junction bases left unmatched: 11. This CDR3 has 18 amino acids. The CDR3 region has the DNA TGTGCCAGCTCACCCCTGGGACAGGGGGTGCGGTTGAACTATGGCTACACCTTC. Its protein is CASSPLGQGVRLNYGYTF. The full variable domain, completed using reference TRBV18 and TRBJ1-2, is NAGVMQNPRHLVRRRGQEARLRCSPMKGHSHVYWYRQLPEEGLKFMVYLQKENIIDESGMPKERFSAEFPKEGPSILRIQQVVRGDSAAYFCASSPLGQGVRLNYGYTFGSGTRLTVV.